These 22 T cell receptor beta chains were sequenced from one sample in a study of shared clonotypes between healthy human individuals. Sequencing used immunoSEQ multiplex PCR; TCRdb keeps in-frame clones, though not all of them. The profile shows about 1.9 million clones, 85% to 95% of them singletons. Naive CD8 cells lacked CD45RO and underwent positive selection for CCR7, leaving out terminally differentiated effector memory CD45RA+ cells. The sample consisted of naive CD8+ T cells from PBMCs. The receptors originated from a man younger than 35 in good health. Some clones in this sample may be carry-over from other donors' samples.

V usage is TRBV27 and J usage is TRBJ1-5; D not resolved. There are 16 residues in the CDR3. Germline CDR1 and CDR2: MNHEY and SMNVEV (reference sequence). V shed 6 bases and J shed 4 bases, with 19 bases lying between them. The CDR3 coding sequence is TGTGCCAGCAGAACCCGAGGGATGCCTCTTAATCAGCCCCAGCATTTT. Its protein product is CASRTRGMPLNQPQHF.

This chain joins TRBV4-1 and TRBJ2-1; 7 bases agree with TRBD2. Germline loops: CDR1 MGHRA, CDR2 YSYEKL. The trim removed 4 bases at V and 4 bases at J, leaving 13 bases unmatched. This CDR3 has 17 amino acids. For the CDR3, the DNA is TGCGCCAGCAGCCCGGCCTTGGTGGGGGAGGGATACAATGAGCAGTTCTTC. Its protein is CASSPALVGEGYNEQFF.

This clone showed up just once. The chain employs TRBV19 and TRBJ2-3; TRBD1 matches 8 bases. Trimming took 1 base from V and 0 from J; bases not matched to a gene: 3. CDR3 length: 16 amino acids. Germline CDR1 is LNHDA and CDR2 is SQIVND (reference sequence). The CDR3 is CASSIATGVSTDTQYF. CDR3 sequence (DNA): TGTGCCAGTAGTATAGCGACAGGGGTTAGCACAGATACGCAGTATTTT. Filled out from reference TRBV19 and TRBJ2-3, the complete variable domain reads DGGITQSPKYLFRKEGQNVTLSCEQNLNHDAMYWYRQDPGQGLRLIYYSQIVNDFQKGDIAEGYSVSREKKESFPLTVTSAQKNPTAFYLCASSIATGVSTDTQYFGPGTRLTVL.

This chain links TRBV16 with TRBJ1-3; D perhaps matches TRBD1 (5 bases). V was shortened by 2 bases and J by 4 bases, with 15 bases between the two germline ends. The length of the CDR3 is 16 residues. Germline V lookup: CDR1 KGHSY, CDR2 FQNENV. CDR3 nucleotides: TGTGCCAGCAGCCAAATGGGACCGATTAGCGGAAACACCATATATTTT. It is translated as CASSQMGPISGNTIYF.

The rearrangement uses TRBV7-2 and TRBJ1-4, with D possibly matching TRBD1 (6 bases). The CDR3 consists of 13 residues. The ends were cut back, 5 bases at V and 8 bases at J, with 12 bases in the middle. Germline V gene data show CDR1 as SGHTA and CDR2 as FQGNSA. CDR3 bases: TGTGCCAGCAGCACCCGGACAGACGAAAAACTGTTTTTT. It yields the protein CASSTRTDEKLFF.

The rearrangement uses TRBV21-1 and TRBJ1-1. TRBV21-1 counts as a pseudogene. CDR3 size: 14 residues. The DNA for the CDR3 is TGTGCCAGCAGCCCCGGACGGGGGAACACTGAAGCTTTCTTT. Translation gives CASSPGRGNTEAFF.

The chain has TRBV6-1 and TRBJ2-1, with 12 bases that match TRBD2. CDR1 MNHNS and CDR2 SASEGT come from the germline V gene. The trim removed 5 bases at V and 8 bases at J, leaving 7 bases unmatched. This CDR3 has 15 residues. Here the CDR3 reads CASSSTSGRLYEQFF. The CDR3 DNA reads TGTGCCAGCAGTTCCACTAGCGGGAGGCTGTATGAGCAGTTCTTC.

V gene TRBV7-6 combines with J gene TRBJ1-1; 7 bases map to TRBD1. V shed 2 bases and J 4 bases; nucleotides not matched to a gene: 13. In germline, CDR1 is SGHVS, CDR2 FNYEAQ. The CDR3 totals 17 residues. The CDR3 spells CASSLSGGPITGTEAFF. CDR3 bases: TGTGCCAGCAGCTTATCAGGGGGGCCCATCACTGGCACTGAAGCTTTCTTT.

On this clone: Other DNA sequences within the sample encode an identical CDR3. The gene calls are TRBV27 and TRBJ2-3, with D possibly matching TRBD2 (6 bases). V lost 8 bases to trimming and J lost 1 base, with 10 bases between them. The CDR3 is made up of 13 amino acids. Germline V gives CDR1 MNHEY, CDR2 SMNVEV (reference sequence). Here the CDR3 DNA reads TGTGCCAGCTCAGGAGGGGGCACAGATACGCAGTATTTT. It translates to CASSGGGTDTQYF.

The chain combines TRBV15 with TRBJ1-1, with D uncertain. The CDR3 extends over 13 amino acids. Germline CDR1 is LNHNV and CDR2 is YYDKDF (reference sequence). V was pared by 1 base and J by 5 bases, with 8 bases between. DNA of the CDR3: TGTGCCACCAGCAGAGCGGAGAGGACTGAAGCTTTCTTT. Its translation: CATSRAERTEAFF.

The chain has TRBV28 and TRBJ1-2, with TRBD1 matching over 9 bases. The CDR3 length is 16 residues. Unmatched junction bases numbered 12, after V lost 6 bases and J lost 4 bases. Germline CDR1 and CDR2: MDHEN and SYDVKM. The CDR3 region is CASSSRNRGPGYGYTF. CDR3 bases: TGTGCCAGCAGCTCTCGCAACAGGGGGCCCGGCTATGGCTACACCTTC.

This clone has only a few counts. The rearrangement links TRBV27 to TRBJ1-4; the D gene is possibly TRBD1 (6 bases). With 5 bases removed from V and 6 bases from J, the gap between germline ends came to 16 bases. CDR3 length equals 15 residues. Germline CDR1 MNHEY, CDR2 SMNVEV (reference sequence). CDR3 sequence (DNA): TGTGCCAGCAGTCAGACCGGGACATCATATGAAAAACTGTTTTTT. This translates into CASSQTGTSYEKLFF.

This clone appeared a few times. This chain joins TRBV28 and TRBJ1-5; a weak D match, TRBD1 (5 bases). Looked up from germline, CDR1 is MDHEN and CDR2 is SYDVKM. V lost 5 bases, J lost 7 bases, and 9 bases lay in between. CDR3 length: 12 residues. Written as DNA, the CDR3 is TGTGCCAGCAGTCCCCCAGGGCAGCCCCAGCATTTT. Translation gives CASSPPGQPQHF. Drawing the rest from reference TRBV28 and TRBJ1-5, the complete variable domain is DVKVTQSSRYLVKRTGEKVFLECVQDMDHENMFWYRQDPGLGLRLIYFSYDVKMKEKGDIPEGYSVSREKKERFSLILESASTNQTSMYLCASSPPGQPQHFGDGTRLSIL.

This chain links TRBV28 with TRBJ2-5; D is unclear. Germline V CDR1 and CDR2: MDHEN, SYDVKM. Between the trimmed V and J ends, which lost 3 bases and 2 bases, there was a span of 13 bases. The CDR3 spans 15 residues. The CDR3 DNA is TGTGCCAGCAGTTTGTTACTCTCCTTTCAAGAGACCCAGTACTTC. Its translation is CASSLLLSFQETQYF.

This clone was seen only once. This same CDR3 is encoded by further DNA sequences in the sample. This chain links TRBV28 with TRBJ2-1; D is perhaps TRBD1 (5 bases). The CDR3 consists of 12 residues. Trimming removed 5 bases at V and 5 bases at J, with 7 bases between. Germline V gene sequence: CDR1 MDHEN, CDR2 SYDVKM. CDR3 protein: CASSPTDNEQFF. CDR3 DNA sequence: TGTGCCAGCAGTCCGACAGACAATGAGCAGTTCTTC.

The sample holds one count of this clone. Other DNA sequences in this specimen translate into the identical CDR3. The chain is built from TRBV9 and TRBJ2-1; 10 bases are a match to TRBD2. The V gene end was trimmed by 2 bases and the J gene end by 2 bases; junction bases not matched to a gene: 1. The CDR3 consists of 15 residues. Germline V lookup: CDR1 SGDLS, CDR2 YYNGEE. CDR3 bases: TGTGCCAGCAGCGTCGGACTAGCGGCCTACAATGAGCAGTTCTTC. Encoded protein: CASSVGLAAYNEQFF.

This clone was counted a single time. The chain employs TRBV27 and TRBJ2-1, with 8 positions matching TRBD2. V lost 5 bases, J lost 0 bases, and 6 bases stayed unmatched. The CDR3 is 16 amino acids. CDR1 and CDR2 from the germline V gene are MNHEY and SMNVEV (reference sequence). CDR3 DNA: TGTGCCAGCAGTCCAGATAGCGGGAACTCCTACAATGAGCAGTTCTTC. Translation: CASSPDSGNSYNEQFF.

The chain combines TRBV27 with TRBJ2-5; 8 nucleotides match TRBD1. J gave up 6 bases and V 5 bases, and 8 bases lay outside the gene matches. This CDR3 is built from 14 residues. The germline V gene encodes CDR1 MNHEY and CDR2 SMNVEV (reference sequence). The CDR3 region has the DNA TGTGCCAGCAGTGATAGGACAGGGCGACAGACCCAGTACTTC. It codes for CASSDRTGRQTQYF.

This chain connects TRBV5-6 to TRBJ2-7; D is perhaps TRBD2 (5 bases). V was pared by 5 bases and J by 5 bases, with 14 bases between. The length of the CDR3 is 13 residues. Germline values: CDR1 SGHDT, CDR2 YYEEEE. CDR3 amino acids: CASREDGGHEQYF. CDR3 DNA: TGTGCCAGCAGGGAAGACGGAGGCCACGAGCAGTACTTC. Together with reference TRBV5-6 and TRBJ2-7, the CDR3 gives the full variable domain: DAGVTQSPTHLIKTRGQQVTLRCSPKSGHDTVSWYQQALGQGPQFIFQYYEEEERQRGNFPDRFSGHQFPNYSSELNVNALLLGDSALYLCASREDGGHEQYFGPGTRLTVT.

The rearrangement uses TRBV7-8 and TRBJ1-3, with D maybe TRBD1 (6 bases). Trimming left V 7 bases short and J 0 bases short, with 13 bases between. The germline V gene has CDR1 SGHVS and CDR2 FQNEAQ. This CDR3 has 15 residues. The DNA of the CDR3 is TGTGCCAGCACAGCAGAGGGGGACTCTGGAAACACCATATATTTT. This sequence encodes CASTAEGDSGNTIYF.

This chain joins TRBV19 and TRBJ2-4; the D gene is possibly TRBD2 (6 bases). The CDR3 runs 19 residues. The germline CDR1 and CDR2 sequences are LNHDA and SQIVND (reference sequence). The ends were cut back, 4 bases at V and 0 bases at J, with 22 bases in the middle. CDR3: CASSTPGTDYSLAKNIQYF. For the CDR3, the DNA is TGTGCCAGTAGTACTCCCGGGACGGACTACTCTCTAGCCAAAAACATTCAGTACTTC.

The rearrangement joins TRBV7-9 to TRBJ1-1; D not resolved. The ends were cut back, 5 bases at V and 0 bases at J, with 13 bases in the middle. The CDR3 covers 15 residues. Germline V gives CDR1 SEHNR, CDR2 FQNEAQ (reference sequence). The CDR3 sequence is CASSPPGRMNTEAFF. CDR3 DNA sequence: TGTGCCAGCAGCCCCCCCGGGAGGATGAACACTGAAGCTTTCTTT.